The T cell receptor beta chain described here comes from a study of healthy donors' naive CD4 and CD8 T cells. TCR libraries were built from 450 to 650 ng of total RNA by linear amplification. TCRdb re-derived calls from the reads in MiXCR, one entry per CDR3 protein. The table lists 180,000 or so distinct CDR3 sequences, about four fifths of them singletons. CDR3 size: 17 residues. Study-level results: Most V and J genes were reportedly biased between naive CD4+ and CD8+ cells.

On this clonotype: Its specificity is unknown.

The chain recombines TRBV21-1 with TRBJ2-3; no check of the table's D call, TRBD1, against the DNA was made. TRBV21-1 is marked as a pseudogene. Specimen: naive CD4+ and CD8+ T cells sorted from blood, pooled from several donors. The source of this sequence is a pool of human donors in good health; the sample pools cells from several healthy donors. The CDR3 bases are TGTGCCAGCAGCAAAGAGGGAACAGGGAGAGACACAGATACGCAGTATTTT. Its translation is CASSKEGTGRDTDTQYF.